The 2 T cell receptor beta chains listed next were all sequenced from one sample in a study of cytomegalovirus exposure and HLA in healthy donors. Researchers ran the PCR with 60 Vbeta and 13 Jbeta primers. Sequenced by immunoSEQ multiplex PCR; TCRdb stores in-frame clones only, minus some. The sample yields approximately 77,000 clones, roughly 80% seen once. Sequencing was done on a sample of PBMCs. Every receptor here comes from a middle-aged man in good health and CMV-seronegative.

This clone was observed a handful of times. The gene calls are TRBV4-1 and TRBJ1-4, with 7 bases identical to TRBD1. This CDR3 is built from 22 residues. The germline V gene has CDR1 MGHRA and CDR2 YSYEKL. V was pared by 1 base and J by 6 bases, with 26 bases of the junction left unmatched. In DNA, the CDR3 is TGCGCCAGCAGCCAAGTTTCGCCTAACCTGCCCGGGACAGCTACCGAGGATGAAAAACTGTTTTTT. It translates to CASSQVSPNLPGTATEDEKLFF.

The table lists this clone with a few counts. The chain couples TRBV9 to TRBJ2-2; TRBD2 matches at 10 bases. Trimming took 0 bases from V and 4 from J; bases not matched to a gene: 3. The CDR3 consists of 16 residues. CDR1 and CDR2 (germline): SGDLS, YYNGEE. CDR3 DNA sequence: TGTGCCAGCAGCGTAGCGCTAGCGGGAGTCACCGGGGAGCTGTTTTTT. Translated, it gives CASSVALAGVTGELFF.